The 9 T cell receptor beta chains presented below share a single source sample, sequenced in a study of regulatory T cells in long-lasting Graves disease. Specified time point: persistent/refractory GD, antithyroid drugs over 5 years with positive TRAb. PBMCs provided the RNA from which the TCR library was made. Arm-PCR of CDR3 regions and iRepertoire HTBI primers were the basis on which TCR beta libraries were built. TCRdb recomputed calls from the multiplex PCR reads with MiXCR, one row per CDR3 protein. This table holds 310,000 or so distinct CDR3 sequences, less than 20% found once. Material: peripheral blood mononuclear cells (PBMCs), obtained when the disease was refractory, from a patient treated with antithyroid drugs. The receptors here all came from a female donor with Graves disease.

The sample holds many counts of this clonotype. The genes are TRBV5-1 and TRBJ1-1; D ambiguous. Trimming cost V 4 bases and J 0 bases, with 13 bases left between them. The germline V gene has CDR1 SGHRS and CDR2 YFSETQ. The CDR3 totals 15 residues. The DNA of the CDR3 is TGCGCCAGCAGCCCGGACTCTAGAATGAACACTGAAGCTTTCTTT. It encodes CASSPDSRMNTEAFF.

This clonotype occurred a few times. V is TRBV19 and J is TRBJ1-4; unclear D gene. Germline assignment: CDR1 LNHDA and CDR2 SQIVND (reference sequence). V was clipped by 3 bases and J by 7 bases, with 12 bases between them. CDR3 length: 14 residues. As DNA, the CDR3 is TGTGCCAGTAGTATGGGCAGCCCCGGTGAAAAACTGTTTTTT. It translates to CASSMGSPGEKLFF.

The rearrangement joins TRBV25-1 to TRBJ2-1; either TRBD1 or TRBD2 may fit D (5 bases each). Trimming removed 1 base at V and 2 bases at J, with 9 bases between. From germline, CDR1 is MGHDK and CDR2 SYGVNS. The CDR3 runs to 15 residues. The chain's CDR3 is CASSEWGRAYNEQFF. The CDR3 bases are TGTGCCAGCAGTGAATGGGGACGGGCCTACAATGAGCAGTTCTTC. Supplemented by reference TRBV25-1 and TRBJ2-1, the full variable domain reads EADIYQTPRYLVIGTGKKITLECSQTMGHDKMYWYQQDPGMELHLIHYSYGVNSTEKGDLSSESTVSRIRTEHFPLTLESARPSHTSQYLCASSEWGRAYNEQFFGPGTRLTVL.

CDR3: CASRASVSQYF. The DNA for the CDR3 is TGCGCCAGCAGAGCTAGCGTTAGTCAGTACTTC. The chain uses TRBV10-1 and TRBJ2-4, with D possibly TRBD2 on 6 matching bases. V was pared by 6 bases and J by 12 bases, with 12 bases between. The germline CDR1 and CDR2 sequences are WNHNN and SYGVQD (reference sequence). There are 11 residues in the CDR3.

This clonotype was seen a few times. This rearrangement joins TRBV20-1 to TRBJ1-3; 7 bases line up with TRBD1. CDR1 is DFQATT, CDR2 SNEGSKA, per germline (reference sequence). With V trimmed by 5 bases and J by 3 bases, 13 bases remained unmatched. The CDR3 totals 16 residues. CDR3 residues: CSAPQQTGWYGNTIYF. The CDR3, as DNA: TGCAGTGCTCCTCAGCAGACAGGGTGGTATGGAAACACCATATATTTT.

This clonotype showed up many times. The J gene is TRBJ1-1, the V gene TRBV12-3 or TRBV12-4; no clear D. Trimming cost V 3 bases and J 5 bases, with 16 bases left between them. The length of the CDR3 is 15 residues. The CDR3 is CASSFEKVMGTEAFF. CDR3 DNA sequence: TGTGCCAGCAGTTTCGAAAAGGTGATGGGGACTGAAGCTTTCTTT.

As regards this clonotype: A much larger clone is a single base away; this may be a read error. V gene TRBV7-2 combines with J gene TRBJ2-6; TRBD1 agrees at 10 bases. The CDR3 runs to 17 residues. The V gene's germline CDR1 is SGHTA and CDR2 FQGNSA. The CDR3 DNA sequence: TGTGCCAGCAGCCTGACAGGGGGCGTGAGGGGGGCCAACGCCCTGACTTTC. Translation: CASSLTGGVRGANALTF. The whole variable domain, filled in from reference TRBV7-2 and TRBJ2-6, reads GAGVSQSPSNKVTEKGKDVELRCDPISGHTALYWYRQSLGQGLEFLIYFQGNSAPDKSGLPSDRFSAERTGGSVSTLTIQRTQQEDSAVYLCASSLTGGVRGANALTFGAGSRLTVL.

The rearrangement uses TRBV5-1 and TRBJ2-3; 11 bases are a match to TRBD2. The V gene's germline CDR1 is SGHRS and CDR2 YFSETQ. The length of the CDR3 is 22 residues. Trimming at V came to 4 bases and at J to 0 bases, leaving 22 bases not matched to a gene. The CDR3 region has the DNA TGCGCCAGCAGCAACCAAGGGGGGGGGCCGGGACTAGCGGCAGCTAGCACAGATACGCAGTATTTT. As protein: CASSNQGGGPGLAAASTDTQYF.

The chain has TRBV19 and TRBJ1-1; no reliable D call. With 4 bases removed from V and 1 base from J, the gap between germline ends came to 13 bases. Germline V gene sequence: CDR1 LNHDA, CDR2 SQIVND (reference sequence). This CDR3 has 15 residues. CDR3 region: CASSKQWEWNTEAFF. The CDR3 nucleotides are TGTGCCAGTAGTAAACAATGGGAGTGGAACACTGAAGCTTTCTTT. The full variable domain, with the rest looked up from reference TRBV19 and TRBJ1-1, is DGGITQSPKYLFRKEGQNVTLSCEQNLNHDAMYWYRQDPGQGLRLIYYSQIVNDFQKGDIAEGYSVSREKKESFPLTVTSAQKNPTAFYLCASSKQWEWNTEAFFGQGTRLTVV.